This TCR beta chain originates from a study of blood T cell repertoires in COVID-19. Study-wide background: Donors of Cohort 3 who recovered were those that had two negative PCRs, clearance, or symptom resolution. PBMCs, B-cell-depleted T cells, or T cells provided the cDNA or gDNA that made up the material.

The V gene's germline CDR1 is WNHNN and CDR2 SYGVQD (reference sequence). The V end was cut by 6 bases, the J end by 2 bases, with 12 bases between. This CDR3 region has 14 residues. Using immunoSEQ multiplex PCR, the repertoire was profiled, and TCRdb retains in-frame clones only, with some absent. The sample carries 400,000 or so clones, approximately 87% recorded once. Participants were aged roughly 18 to 89 years, lived in about 26 US areas, and enrolled virtually. Cohort assignment relied on participant-reported clinical history. This clonotype originated in a man aged 35-49 years in a cohort exposed to, infected with or recovered from COVID-19 (not recorded which). The chain uses TRBV10-1 and TRBJ2-3, with a possible D match to TRBD1 (6 bases). The sample consisted of PBMCs or T cells enriched from blood (not recorded which). Here the CDR3 DNA reads TGCGCCAGCAGCCTCAGACAGGCCACAGATACGCAGTATTTT. Amino acid sequence: CASSLRQATDTQYF.